This TCR beta chain was recovered during a study of CD8 T cell repertoires and HIV-1 epitope variants. On the study more broadly: Separate wells received one of Twenty-five Gag or Nef variant peptides. Separate from the cultures, 1M uncultured T cells served as baseline. Study results and caveats: This assay reports beta chains of antigen-expanded cells, not T cell function.

On this clone itself: Antigen specificity is unknown.

V lost 8 bases to trimming and J lost 1 base, with 15 bases between them. Looked up from germline, CDR1 is MNHEY and CDR2 is SMNVEV (reference sequence). The CDR3 runs to 15 residues. Sequencing of TCR beta CDR3 used immunoSEQ survey depth. Measured with immunoSEQ multiplex PCR; TCRdb has only the in-frame clones, and not every one. The sample has 95,000 or so clones, roughly 80% seen once. The V and J genes are TRBV27 and TRBJ2-4; D gene ambiguous. This TCR was recovered from a male donor with HIV. The sample consisted of uncultured baseline CD8+ T cells from peripheral blood mononuclear cells (PBMCs). Written as DNA, the CDR3 is TGTGCCAGCTCAAGGATCGAAGGGGCCAAAAACATTCAGTACTTC. Protein: CASSRIEGAKNIQYF.